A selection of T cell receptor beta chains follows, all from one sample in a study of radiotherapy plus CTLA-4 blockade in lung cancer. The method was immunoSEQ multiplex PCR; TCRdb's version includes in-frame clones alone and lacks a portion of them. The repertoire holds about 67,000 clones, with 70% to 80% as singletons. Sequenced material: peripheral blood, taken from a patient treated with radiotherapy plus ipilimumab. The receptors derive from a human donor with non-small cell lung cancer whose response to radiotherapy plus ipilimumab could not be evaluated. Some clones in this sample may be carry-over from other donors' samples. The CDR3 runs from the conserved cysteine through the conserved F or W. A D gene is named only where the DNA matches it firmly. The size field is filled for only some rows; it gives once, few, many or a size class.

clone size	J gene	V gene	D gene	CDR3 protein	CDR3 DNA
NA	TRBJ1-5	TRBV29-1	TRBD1	CSVTTGQGDYSNQPQHF	TGCAGCGTGACAACCGGACAGGGGGACTATAGCAATCAGCCCCAGCATTTT
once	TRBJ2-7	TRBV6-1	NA	CASSEGGQLYEQYF	TGTGCCAGCAGTGAGGGGGGACAGCTCTACGAGCAGTACTTC
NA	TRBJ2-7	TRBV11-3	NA	CASSLMGGHYEQYF	TGTGCCAGCAGCTTAATGGGAGGACATTACGAGCAGTACTTC
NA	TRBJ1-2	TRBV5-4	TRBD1	CASFRDRAHGYTF	TGTGCCAGTTTCCGGGACAGGGCTCATGGCTACACCTTC
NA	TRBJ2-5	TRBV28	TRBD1	CASSKSHGQGKETQYF	TGTGCCAGCAGTAAGTCTCACGGACAGGGCAAAGAGACCCAGTACTTC
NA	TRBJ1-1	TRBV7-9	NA	CASSLPTVNTEAFF	TGTGCCAGCAGCTTGCCGACAGTGAACACTGAAGCTTTCTTT
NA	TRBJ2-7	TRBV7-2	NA	CASTPRGISSYEQYF	TGTGCCAGCACCCCCCGCGGGATTAGCTCCTACGAGCAGTACTTC
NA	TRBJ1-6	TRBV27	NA	CASSFQGLYNSPLHF	TGTGCCAGCAGTTTTCAGGGGCTCTATAATTCACCCCTCCACTTT
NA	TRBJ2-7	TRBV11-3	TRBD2	CASSFQRGASYEQYF	TGTGCCAGCAGCTTTCAGCGGGGGGCATCCTACGAGCAGTACTTC
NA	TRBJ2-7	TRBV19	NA	CASQDGAYEQYF	TGTGCCAGTCAAGACGGAGCCTACGAGCAGTACTTC
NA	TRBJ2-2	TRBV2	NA	CASSESRSTGELFF	TGTGCCAGCAGTGAATCGAGGTCCACCGGGGAGCTGTTTTTT
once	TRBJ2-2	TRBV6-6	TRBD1	CASSQTRTGNAGELFF	TGTGCCAGCAGCCAAACCAGGACAGGGAACGCCGGGGAGCTGTTTTTT
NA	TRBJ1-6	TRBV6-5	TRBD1	CASSPWTGVSSPLHF	TGTGCCAGCAGTCCCTGGACAGGAGTCAGTTCACCCCTCCACTTT
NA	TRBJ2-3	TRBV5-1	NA	CASSLQGSDTQYF	TGCGCCAGCAGCTTGCAGGGGTCAGATACGCAGTATTTT
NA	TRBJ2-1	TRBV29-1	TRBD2	CSVEGLAGAPYNEQFF	TGCAGCGTTGAAGGACTAGCGGGGGCCCCCTACAATGAGCAGTTCTTC
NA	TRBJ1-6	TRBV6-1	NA	CASSVEQGNSPLHF	TGTGCCAGCAGTGTAGAACAGGGCAATTCCCCCCTCCACTTT
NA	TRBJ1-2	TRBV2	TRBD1	CASRTDRGPYGYTF	TGTGCCAGCAGAACGGACAGGGGGCCCTATGGCTACACCTTC
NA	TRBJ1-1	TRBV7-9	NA	CASSLTGKPEAFF	TGTGCCAGCAGCTTAACAGGGAAGCCCGAAGCTTTCTTT
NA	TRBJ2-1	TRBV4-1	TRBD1	CASSQVDRDNEQFF	TGCGCCAGCAGCCAAGTCGACAGGGACAATGAGCAGTTCTTC
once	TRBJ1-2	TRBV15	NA	CATSAGGGVYGYTF	TGTGCCACCAGTGCAGGAGGGGGGGTGTATGGCTACACCTTC
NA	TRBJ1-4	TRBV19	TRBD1	CASSINQGAREKLFF	TGTGCCAGTAGTATTAACCAGGGGGCGCGTGAAAAACTGTTTTTT
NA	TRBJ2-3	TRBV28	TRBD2	CASSFQSGGAQDTQYF	TGTGCCAGCAGTTTTCAATCCGGGGGGGCCCAAGATACGCAGTATTTT
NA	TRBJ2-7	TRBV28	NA	CATRLRTVKYEQYF	TGTGCCACCCGTCTCAGGACAGTCAAATACGAGCAGTACTTC
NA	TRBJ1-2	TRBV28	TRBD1	CAVKTGQGARGYTF	TGTGCCGTCAAAACGGGGCAGGGGGCGCGAGGCTACACCTTC
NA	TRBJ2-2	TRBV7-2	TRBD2	CASSLPGLGNTGELFF	TGTGCCAGCAGCTTACCGGGACTAGGGAACACCGGGGAGCTGTTTTTT
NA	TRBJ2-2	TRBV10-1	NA	CASSSDRKSGELFF	TGCGCCAGCAGCTCCGACAGGAAGTCCGGGGAGCTGTTTTTT
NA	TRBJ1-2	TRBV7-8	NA	CASSLAIRDSFLYGYTF	TGTGCCAGCAGCTTAGCTATCCGGGACTCCTTTCTCTATGGCTACACCTTC
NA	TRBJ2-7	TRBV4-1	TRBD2	CASSQAPGTSGDYEQYF	TGCGCCAGCAGCCAAGCACCCGGGACTAGCGGGGACTACGAGCAGTACTTC
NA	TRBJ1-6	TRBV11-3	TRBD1	CASSPWTGLSSYNSPLHF	TGTGCCAGCAGCCCCTGGACAGGGCTGAGCTCCTATAATTCACCCCTCCACTTT
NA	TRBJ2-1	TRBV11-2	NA	CASGEQGRPTPGEQFF	TGTGCCAGCGGAGAACAGGGCCGGCCCACTCCGGGTGAGCAGTTCTTC
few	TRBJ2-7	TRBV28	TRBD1	CASRRTGGHEQYF	TGTGCCAGCAGGAGGACAGGGGGCCACGAGCAGTACTTC
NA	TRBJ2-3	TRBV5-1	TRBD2	CASSSASGGFSTDTQYF	TGCGCCAGCAGCTCGGCTAGCGGGGGGTTTAGCACAGATACGCAGTATTTT
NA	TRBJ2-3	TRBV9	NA	CASSVVGGRNTDTQYF	TGTGCCAGCAGCGTAGTGGGGGGTCGAAACACAGATACGCAGTATTTT
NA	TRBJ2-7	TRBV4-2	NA	CASSQDPYSFYEQYF	TGTGCCAGCAGCCAAGATCCTTATTCCTTCTACGAGCAGTACTTC
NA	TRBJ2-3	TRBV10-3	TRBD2	CAISESPTSGGGTDTQYF	TGTGCCATCAGTGAGTCCCCGACTAGCGGGGGCGGCACAGATACGCAGTATTTT
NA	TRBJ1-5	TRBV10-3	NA	CAISDRDNQPQHF	TGTGCCATCAGTGACAGGGACAATCAGCCCCAGCATTTT
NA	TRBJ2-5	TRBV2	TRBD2	CASSEDSGGAETQYF	TGTGCCAGCAGTGAAGATAGCGGGGGGGCAGAGACCCAGTACTTC
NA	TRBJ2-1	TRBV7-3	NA	CASSLFDNEQFF	TGTGCCAGCAGCTTATTCGACAATGAGCAGTTCTTC
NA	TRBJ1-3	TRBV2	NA	CASREGLSGNTIYF	TGTGCCAGCAGGGAGGGCCTCTCTGGAAACACCATATATTTT
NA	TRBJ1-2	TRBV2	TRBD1	CASSEGTGGANYGYTF	TGTGCCAGCAGTGAAGGGACAGGGGGCGCAAACTATGGCTACACCTTC
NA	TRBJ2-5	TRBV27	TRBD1	CASSDRGETQYF	TGTGCCAGTAGTGACAGGGGAGAGACCCAGTACTTC
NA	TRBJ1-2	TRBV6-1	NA	CASSEGTFGWDNYGYTF	TGTGCCAGCAGTGAAGGGACATTCGGGTGGGATAACTATGGCTACACCTTC
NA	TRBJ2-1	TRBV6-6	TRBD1	CASSLATGAYNEQFF	TGTGCCAGCAGCCTCGCGACAGGGGCCTACAATGAGCAGTTCTTC
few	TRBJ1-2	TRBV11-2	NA	CASSSGGEGGYTF	TGTGCCAGCAGCTCCGGGGGGGAGGGTGGCTACACCTTC
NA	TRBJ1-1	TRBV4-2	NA	CASSQIRGGGTEAFF	TGTGCCAGCAGCCAAATCAGGGGCGGGGGCACTGAAGCTTTCTTT
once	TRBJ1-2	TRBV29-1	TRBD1	CSVEQGVSYGYTF	TGCAGCGTTGAACAGGGGGTCAGCTATGGCTACACCTTC